The clone carrying this T cell receptor beta chain occurred a few times. Its specificity is not known. This sample is drawn from a study of T cell repertoires in cytomegalovirus infection. Study as a whole: In the study, CMV epitopes included recently identified HLA-C-restricted and well-studied HLA-B-restricted ones. An indication of both CMV infection and matching HLA type came from public TCR beta signatures. Study results and limitations: What dominated the ex vivo response were HLA-C-restricted CMV-specific TCR beta clonotypes. Cumulative public TCR beta family frequency identified CMV carriers with the relevant HLA.

Germline V CDR1 and CDR2: SGHDT, YYEEEE. Trimming took off 4 bases at V and 3 bases at J, with 11 bases between the two ends. CDR3 size: 14 residues. TCRdb reanalysed the reads using MiXCR and keeps one entry per CDR3 protein. Among about 830,000 distinct CDR3 sequences, about 31% were seen once, and the ten largest hold 9.5% to 15%. The chain carries TRBV5-6 and TRBJ1-5; D possibly corresponds to TRBD1 (6 bases). The sequences come from cultured CD8+ T cells from PBMCs, collected from culture after CMV antigen stimulation. The receptor comes from a human donor in good health (CMV status not recorded). Some clones in this sample may be carry-over from other donors' samples. CDR3 DNA sequence: TGTGCCAGCAGCCAGGGGATGCCCAATCAGCCCCAGCATTTT. It is translated as CASSQGMPNQPQHF.